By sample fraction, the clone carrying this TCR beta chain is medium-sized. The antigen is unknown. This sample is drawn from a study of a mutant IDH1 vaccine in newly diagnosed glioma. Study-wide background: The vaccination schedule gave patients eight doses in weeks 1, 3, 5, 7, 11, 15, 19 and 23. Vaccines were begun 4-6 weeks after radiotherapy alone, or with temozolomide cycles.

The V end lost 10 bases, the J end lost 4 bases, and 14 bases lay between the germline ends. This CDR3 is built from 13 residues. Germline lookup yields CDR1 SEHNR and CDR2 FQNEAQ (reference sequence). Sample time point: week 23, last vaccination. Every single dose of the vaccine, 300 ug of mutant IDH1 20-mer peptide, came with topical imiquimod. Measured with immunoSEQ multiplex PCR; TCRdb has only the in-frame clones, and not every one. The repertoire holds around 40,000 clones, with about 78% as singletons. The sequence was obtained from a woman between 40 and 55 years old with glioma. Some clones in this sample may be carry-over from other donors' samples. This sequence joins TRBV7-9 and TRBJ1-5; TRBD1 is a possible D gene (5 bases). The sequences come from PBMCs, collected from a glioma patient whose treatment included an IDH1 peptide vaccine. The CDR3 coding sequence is TGTGCCACCTCATCAGGGCGAAATCAGCCCCAGCATTTT. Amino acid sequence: CATSSGRNQPQHF.